This TCR beta chain was documented in a study of T cell repertoires in cytomegalovirus infection. The study, taken as a whole, reports: There were HLA-C-restricted CMV-specific TCR beta clonotypes dominating the ex vivo response.

Each CDR3 protein gets one entry after TCRdb re-called the reads with MiXCR. The repertoire holds 900,000 to 950,000 distinct CDR3 sequences, with roughly 31% as singletons. Trimming took 6 bases from V and 1 from J, leaving 18 bases between them. The CDR3 has 16 amino acids. Concerning this clonotype itself: Its matching antigen is unknown.

The specimen comprised cultured CD8+ T cells from PBMCs, sampled from culture after CMV antigen stimulation. The source is a human donor in good health (CMV status not recorded). Some clones in this sample may be carry-over from other donors' samples. The chain carries TRBV12-3 or TRBV12-4 and TRBJ1-2, with D possibly TRBD1 on 5 matching bases. The chain's CDR3 is CASRSLDTGHNYGYTF. In DNA, the CDR3 is TGTGCCAGCAGATCTCTGGACACGGGGCATAACTATGGCTACACCTTC.